What follows are 24 T cell receptor beta chains derived from one specimen sequenced in a study of shared clonotypes between healthy human individuals. Measured with immunoSEQ multiplex PCR; TCRdb has only the in-frame clones, and not every one. The data contain 2 million to 2.5 million clones, 85% to 95% of them singletons. Sequencing was carried out using naive CD4+ T cells from PBMCs. Subset noted: CD45RA+ positively selected. The receptors originated from a man between 18 and 35 years old in good health. Some clones in this sample may be carry-over from other donors' samples.

This clone was detected only a few times. The rearrangement links TRBV19 to TRBJ1-5; TRBD1 might be the D (6 bases). V lost 3 bases and J 4 bases, leaving 7 bases between the germline ends. The length of the CDR3 is 13 residues. In germline, CDR1 is LNHDA, CDR2 SQIVND (reference sequence). The CDR3 DNA follows: TGTGCCAGTAGTATGGACAGAAATCAGCCCCAGCATTTT. Protein product: CASSMDRNQPQHF.

This clone was found once. In nucleotides, the CDR3 is TGCAGCGTTGAAGAGCGGGAGGCATACAATGAGCAGTTCTTC. The encoded protein is CSVEEREAYNEQFF. The J gene is TRBJ2-1, the V gene TRBV29-1; the match to TRBD2 covers 8 bases. The CDR3 is 14 residues long. Germline V CDR1 and CDR2: SQVTM, ANQGSEA. Unmatched junction bases numbered 2, after V lost 0 bases and J lost 4 bases.

The chain uses TRBV23-1 and TRBJ2-2; D tentatively reads TRBD1 or TRBD2 (6 bases each). TRBV23-1 is assigned to the ORF class and has an uncertain function. This CDR3 contains 14 residues. Trimming cost V 4 bases and J 6 bases, with 12 bases left between them. CDR3 sequence: CASSLRGAAGELFF. The CDR3 DNA is TGCGCCAGCAGTCTAAGGGGGGCCGCCGGGGAGCTGTTTTTT.

As to this clone: Other DNA sequences within the sample encode an identical CDR3. CDR3 protein: CASSYSQGSKNIQYF. CDR3 bases: TGTGCCAGCAGTTACTCACAGGGTTCCAAAAACATTCAGTACTTC. This chain links TRBV6-6 with TRBJ2-4; D is possibly TRBD1 (6 bases). This CDR3 is built from 15 residues. V lost 0 bases and J lost 2, with 8 bases in between. Germline V gene lookup returns CDR1 MNHNY and CDR2 SVGAGI (reference sequence).

The rearrangement joins TRBV28 to TRBJ1-2; no reliable D call. Germline V gene lookup returns CDR1 MDHEN and CDR2 SYDVKM. Trimming removed 6 bases from V and 5 bases from J, with 13 bases in between. The length of the CDR3 is 13 residues. The CDR3 here is CASSRTQEYGYTF. The CDR3 bases are TGTGCCAGCAGCAGGACCCAGGAGTATGGCTACACCTTC.

The chain links TRBV7-3 to TRBJ2-5, with TRBD2 matching over 10 bases. Germline CDR1 and CDR2: SGHTA and FQGTGA. The ends lost 5 bases at V and 5 bases at J; junction bases unmatched: 14. The CDR3 loop spans 17 amino acids. In nucleotides, the CDR3 is TGTGCCAGCAGCCTCGGTCTAGCGGGAGTAGTTGGCGAGACCCAGTACTTC. Translating it yields CASSLGLAGVVGETQYF.

The chain joins TRBV6-6 to TRBJ2-5, with D unresolved. Germline V CDR1 and CDR2: MNHNY, SVGAGI (reference sequence). The CDR3 extends over 12 amino acids. The germline V and J ends were trimmed by 6 bases and 7 bases, with 12 bases remaining between them. The CDR3 region is CASSPSASTQYF. CDR3 nucleotide sequence: TGTGCCAGCAGCCCAAGCGCGTCGACCCAGTACTTC.

V and J are TRBV18 and TRBJ1-3; tentatively, D is TRBD1 (5 bases). Trimming took off 3 bases at V and 3 bases at J, with 18 bases between the two ends. Germline V gene sequence: CDR1 KGHSH, CDR2 LQKENI. The CDR3 is 17 residues long. CDR3 sequence (DNA): TGTGCCAGCTCACCCCTGGAAGGGGCGAGGAATGGAAACACCATATATTTT. The encoded protein is CASSPLEGARNGNTIYF. Based on the CDR3 plus reference TRBV18 and TRBJ1-3, the full variable domain is NAGVMQNPRHLVRRRGQEARLRCSPMKGHSHVYWYRQLPEEGLKFMVYLQKENIIDESGMPKERFSAEFPKEGPSILRIQQVVRGDSAAYFCASSPLEGARNGNTIYFGEGSWLTVV.

The genes are TRBV5-1 and TRBJ2-3, with 13 bases lining up with TRBD2. CDR1 and CDR2 (germline): SGHRS, YFSETQ. There are 15 residues in the CDR3. The trim removed 6 bases at V and 1 base at J, leaving 2 bases unmatched. Here the CDR3 reads CASTGLAGGTDTQYF. The CDR3 nucleotides are TGCGCCAGCACCGGACTAGCGGGAGGCACAGATACGCAGTATTTT.

V usage is TRBV27 and J usage is TRBJ2-5; no reliable D call. The CDR3 spans 12 residues. V was pared by 6 bases and J by 4 bases, with 9 bases between. Germline V CDR1 and CDR2: MNHEY, SMNVEV (reference sequence). The DNA for the CDR3 is TGTGCCAGCAGCCGAACCGGAGAGACCCAGTACTTC. Amino acids: CASSRTGETQYF.

The chain combines TRBV11-1 with TRBJ2-5; D remains unclear. The CDR3 contains 14 residues. The germline gives CDR1 SGHAT, CDR2 FQDESV (reference sequence). The V gene lost 3 bases and the J gene lost 5 bases, with 13 bases spanning the gap. CDR3 sequence (DNA): TGTGCCAGCAGCTTCGCAGCGTTAAGGGAGACCCAGTACTTC. It is translated as CASSFAALRETQYF.

This clone was seen only once. The chain uses TRBV7-9 and TRBJ2-7; 14 bases align to TRBD2. CDR1 SEHNR and CDR2 FQNEAQ come from the germline V gene (reference sequence). Trimming took 5 bases from V and 4 from J; bases not matched to a gene: 10. The CDR3 contains 17 residues. The CDR3 sequence is CASSLGTSGSMGYEQYF. CDR3 nucleotides: TGTGCCAGCAGCCTCGGGACTAGCGGGAGCATGGGGTACGAGCAGTACTTC.

Notes on this clone: Other DNA sequences from this sample encode an identical CDR3 as well. The chain uses TRBV6-6 and TRBJ1-2, with no clear D. The CDR3 loop spans 11 amino acids. Trimming cost V 5 bases and J 2 bases, with 3 bases left between them. Germline V gives CDR1 MNHNY, CDR2 SVGAGI (reference sequence). DNA of the CDR3: TGTGCCAGCAGTCCCAACTATGGCTACACCTTC. This translates into CASSPNYGYTF.

The V call is TRBV7-2, the J call TRBJ1-1; D perhaps matches TRBD1 (5 bases). Germline CDR1 is SGHTA and CDR2 is FQGNSA. This CDR3 is 15 amino acids long. Between the trimmed V and J ends, which lost 0 bases and 10 bases, there was a span of 18 bases. The CDR3 sequence is CASSLAHQGWRGAFF. The DNA for the CDR3 is TGTGCCAGCAGCTTAGCGCATCAGGGTTGGCGGGGAGCTTTCTTT.

V usage is TRBV11-3 and J usage is TRBJ1-1; no reliable D call. Looked up from germline, CDR1 is SGHNT and CDR2 is YENEEA. Trimming took off 4 bases at V and 1 base at J, with 10 bases between the two ends. This CDR3 comprises 14 residues. CDR3 nucleotides: TGTGCCAGCAGCTATGGACCGAAGAACACTGAAGCTTTCTTT. It translates to CASSYGPKNTEAFF.

V is TRBV5-6 and J is TRBJ2-7, with TRBD2 matching 13 bases. The CDR3 is 16 residues long. The V and J ends lost 2 bases and 6 bases, in that order; junction bases with no gene match: 8. In germline, CDR1 is SGHDT, CDR2 YYEEEE. The CDR3 region has the DNA TGTGCCAGCAGCTTTCGGACTAGCGGGAGCTTGTCCGAGCAGTACTTC. This encodes CASSFRTSGSLSEQYF. Full variable domain (outside the CDR3, taken from reference TRBV5-6 and TRBJ2-7): DAGVTQSPTHLIKTRGQQVTLRCSPKSGHDTVSWYQQALGQGPQFIFQYYEEEERQRGNFPDRFSGHQFPNYSSELNVNALLLGDSALYLCASSFRTSGSLSEQYFGPGTRLTVT.

As for this clone: Within the sample, other DNA sequences also encode this same CDR3. CDR3 loop: CASSLAFSGNTIYF. DNA for the CDR3: TGCGCCAGCAGCTTGGCCTTCTCTGGAAACACCATATATTTT. This rearrangement joins TRBV5-1 to TRBJ1-3; D not certain. The germline V gene has CDR1 SGHRS and CDR2 YFSETQ. This CDR3 has 14 amino acids. Trimming left V 0 bases short and J 0 bases short, with 4 bases between.

The rearrangement joins TRBV4-3 to TRBJ1-2; TRBD1 is a possible D gene (5 bases). The CDR3 covers 15 residues. Looked up from germline, CDR1 is LGHNA and CDR2 is YSLEER. Trimming pared 0 bases from V and 2 bases from J, leaving 10 bases between. The CDR3 DNA follows: TGCGCCAGCAGCCAAGATATGGGGCAGAACTATGGCTACACCTTC. Protein: CASSQDMGQNYGYTF.

The chain uses TRBV9 and TRBJ2-1; 11 bases agree with TRBD2. V was clipped by 3 bases and J by 5 bases; unmatched bases: 1. Germline V gene sequence: CDR1 SGDLS, CDR2 YYNGEE. The CDR3 covers 14 residues. The CDR3 is CASSGSGRDNEQFF. CDR3 bases: TGTGCCAGCAGCGGTAGCGGGAGGGACAATGAGCAGTTCTTC.

This chain joins TRBV5-1 and TRBJ2-7; 9 nucleotides align to TRBD1. Germline V gene sequence: CDR1 SGHRS, CDR2 YFSETQ. V shed 4 bases, J shed 3 bases, and the junction held 11 bases outside the gene matches. CDR3 length: 16 residues. The DNA for the CDR3 is TGCGCCAGCAGCGGAGGAACCGGGACAGGGAACTACGAGCAGTACTTC. The encoded protein is CASSGGTGTGNYEQYF.

This clone was counted a few times. This chain links TRBV13 with TRBJ1-1, with D tentatively TRBD1 (5 bases). Trimming cost V 6 bases and J 6 bases, with 11 bases left between them. Germline V gives CDR1 PRHDT, CDR2 FYEKMQ (reference sequence). The CDR3 covers 12 residues. In nucleotides, the CDR3 is TGTGCCAGCAGGCCCGGGGCCCCTGAAGCTTTCTTT. It translates to CASRPGAPEAFF.

The J gene is TRBJ2-7, the V gene TRBV29-1; D not certain. The CDR3 totals 11 residues. In germline, CDR1 is SQVTM, CDR2 ANQGSEA. The V end lost 4 bases, the J end lost 5 bases, and 9 bases lay between the germline ends. The CDR3: CSVVGSHEQYF. CDR3 nucleotide sequence: TGCAGCGTTGTTGGATCCCACGAGCAGTACTTC.

Of note for this clone: The junction and the germline gene differ at one end; a read error may be behind it. V usage is TRBV5-4 and J usage is TRBJ2-1, with 11 bases fitting TRBD2. Per germline, CDR1 SGHNT and CDR2 YYREEE (reference sequence). This CDR3 has 14 amino acids. DNA for the CDR3: TGTGCCAGCAGCTCCCCCGGGACTAGCGGCAGTACCCTCTTC. Encoded protein: CASSSPGTSGSTLF.

Worth noting for this clone: Different DNA sequences within this sample yield the same CDR3. This chain joins TRBV18 and TRBJ2-1, with 10 bases fitting TRBD2. Germline V gene data show CDR1 as KGHSH and CDR2 as LQKENI. The length of the CDR3 is 15 residues. Trimming took 6 bases from V and 5 from J; bases not matched to a gene: 7. CDR3 protein: CASSPRLAGDNEQFF. For the CDR3, the DNA is TGTGCCAGCTCCCCCCGGCTAGCGGGAGACAATGAGCAGTTCTTC.